The 8 T cell receptor beta chains given below trace back to one sample, sequenced in a study of blood T cell repertoires in COVID-19. The assay was immunoSEQ multiplex PCR, and TCRdb's table has in-frame clones only and misses some. The table records approximately 56,000 clones, around 80% of them present only once. The sequencing input was peripheral blood. The receptors shown here come from a woman at least 80 years old with COVID-19, enrolled during active disease.

J is TRBJ2-5 and V is TRBV27; the D gene is possibly TRBD2 (6 bases). Trimming took off 8 bases at V and 2 bases at J, with 21 bases between the two ends. Germline-derived CDR1 and CDR2 are MNHEY and SMNVEV (reference sequence). The CDR3 contains 16 residues. CDR3 sequence (DNA): TGTGCCAGCGGTATCCCATTAGGGCGGGGACAAGAGACCCAGTACTTC. Amino acid sequence: CASGIPLGRGQETQYF.

This clone was counted a few times. The J gene is TRBJ1-5, the V gene TRBV28; maybe TRBD1 (6 bases). In germline, CDR1 is MDHEN, CDR2 SYDVKM. The CDR3 contains 15 residues. The germline V and J ends were trimmed by 3 bases and 4 bases, with 13 bases remaining between them. The CDR3 loop is CASSFYLRGNQPQHF. The CDR3 bases are TGTGCCAGCAGTTTCTATCTCAGGGGTAATCAGCCCCAGCATTTT.

CDR3 sequence reads: CSVALLNEQFF. In nucleotides, the CDR3 is TGCAGCGTTGCACTTCTCAATGAGCAGTTCTTC. The rearrangement joins TRBV29-1 to TRBJ2-1; no firm D call. CDR1 and CDR2 from the germline V gene are SQVTM and ANQGSEA. Trimming cost V 4 bases and J 6 bases, with 7 bases left between them. The CDR3 consists of 11 residues.

The chain carries TRBV20-1 and TRBJ1-1; D may be TRBD1 (6 bases). CDR3 length: 11 amino acids. Trimming shortened V by 5 bases and J by 10 bases, and 14 bases separated the two germline ends. Germline V gene data show CDR1 as DFQATT and CDR2 as SNEGSKA (reference sequence). In nucleotides, the CDR3 is TGCAGTGCTCTCAGGGGTGTTGTAGCTTTCTTT. This sequence encodes CSALRGVVAFF.

The chain has TRBV29-1 and TRBJ2-1; D remains ambiguous. Trimming cost V 4 bases and J 9 bases, with 10 bases left between them. Germline CDR1 reads SQVTM; CDR2 reads ANQGSEA. The CDR3 extends over 11 amino acids. The CDR3 sequence is CSVGRGREQFF. CDR3 nucleotides: TGCAGCGTTGGTAGAGGTCGTGAGCAGTTCTTC.

This rearrangement joins TRBV7-3 to TRBJ2-5; the D gene is possibly TRBD1 (6 bases). Looked up from germline, CDR1 is SGHTA and CDR2 is FQGTGA. V lost 5 bases and J lost 2, with 18 bases in between. The length of the CDR3 is 16 residues. The CDR3 spells CASSRGVARGQETQYF. The CDR3 nucleotides are TGTGCCAGCAGCCGTGGGGTGGCAAGGGGGCAAGAGACCCAGTACTTC.

The chain carries TRBV12-3 or TRBV12-4 and TRBJ2-7; no firm D call. The CDR3 covers 12 residues. V shed 2 bases and J shed 1 base, with 3 bases lying between them. In nucleotides, the CDR3 is TGTGCCAGCAGTTTACGGTCCTACGAGCAGTACTTC. Its protein is CASSLRSYEQYF.

V usage is TRBV5-1 and J usage is TRBJ1-1; D perhaps matches TRBD1 (5 bases). Germline V gene sequence: CDR1 SGHRS, CDR2 YFSETQ. This CDR3 comprises 15 residues. Trimming left V 0 bases short and J 4 bases short, with 13 bases between. In nucleotides, the CDR3 is TGCGCCAGCAGCTTGGAGCAGGGAGGCGCCACTGAAGCTTTCTTT. Protein sequence: CASSLEQGGATEAFF.